What follows are 4 T cell receptor beta chains derived from one specimen sequenced in a study of cytomegalovirus exposure and HLA in healthy donors. Use of 60 Vbeta and 13 Jbeta primers characterized the PCR. The method was immunoSEQ multiplex PCR; TCRdb's version includes in-frame clones alone and lacks a portion of them. This sample has roughly 150,000 clones, with about 75% found just once. Sequencing was performed on PBMCs. All receptors derive from a woman between 25 and 40 years old in good health and CMV-seronegative.

The chain joins TRBV7-7 to TRBJ1-3; D perhaps matches TRBD1 (5 bases). The CDR3 contains 14 residues. Deletions cut 1 base from V and 4 bases from J, with 8 bases between. Germline V CDR1 and CDR2: SSHAT, FNYEAQ (reference sequence). The CDR3 DNA reads TGTGCCAGCAGCTTAGGGGCAGGGGGAAACACCATATATTTT. It is translated as CASSLGAGGNTIYF.

The chain is built from TRBV6-1 and TRBJ1-1; 8 positions match TRBD1. With V trimmed by 4 bases and J by 6 bases, 7 bases remained unmatched. The CDR3 totals 14 residues. Germline CDR1 reads MNHNS; CDR2 reads SASEGT. The CDR3 is CASSVGTGFPEAFF. CDR3 nucleotide sequence: TGTGCCAGCAGTGTGGGGACAGGTTTCCCTGAAGCTTTCTTT.

The rearrangement uses TRBV6-5 and TRBJ2-7; tentative D call: TRBD1 (6 bases). The CDR3 consists of 14 residues. Trimming shortened V by 7 bases and J by 5 bases, and 18 bases separated the two germline ends. CDR1 is MNHEY, CDR2 SVGAGI, per germline. CDR3 region: CASTEQGPLHEQYF. The DNA for the CDR3 is TGTGCCAGCACCGAACAGGGTCCCCTCCACGAGCAGTACTTC.

The chain carries TRBV6-6 and TRBJ2-2; the match to TRBD1 covers 9 bases. Trimming removed 8 bases from V and 6 bases from J; junction bases left unmatched: 4. This CDR3 region has 13 residues. Germline V lookup: CDR1 MNHNY, CDR2 SVGAGI (reference sequence). For the CDR3, the DNA is TGTGCCAGCGGGACAGGGAATTCCGGGGAGCTGTTTTTT. Its translation is CASGTGNSGELFF.